The 18 T cell receptor beta chains presented below share a single source sample, sequenced in a study of blood T cells in healthy people across ages. A second PCR, run for about 7 to 11 cycles, used a sample-barcoded 5' primer plus a J-beta primer mix. TCRdb independently ran MiXCR on the 5' RACE reads; one entry per CDR3 protein. This repertoire shows around 1.7 million distinct CDR3 sequences, approximately 28% found once; its top ten account for 7.7%. Sequenced material: blood. Receptors originate from a woman aged 25 to 39 in good health.

This chain uses TRBV3-1 with TRBJ1-1; TRBD1 might be the D (5 bases). Trimming shortened V by 7 bases and J by 3 bases, and 21 bases separated the two germline ends. The CDR3 runs to 16 residues. Germline V gene data show CDR1 as LGHDT and CDR2 as YNNKEL (reference sequence). The CDR3 reads CASTKRRRGKDTEAFF. The CDR3 DNA follows: TGTGCCAGCACGAAACGCCGGAGGGGCAAGGACACTGAAGCTTTCTTT.

This chain links TRBV10-3 with TRBJ2-3, with a tentative D call TRBD2 (6 bases). The CDR3 extends over 14 amino acids. Germline CDR1 and CDR2: ENHRY and SYGVKD. Trimming stripped 7 bases from V and 2 bases from J, with 13 bases between. The CDR3 DNA sequence: TGTGCCATCACAGAAGGGGAGGTCACAGATACGCAGTATTTT. Amino acids: CAITEGEVTDTQYF.

There are a few counts of this clonotype. The chain combines TRBV12-3 or TRBV12-4 with TRBJ2-3; maybe TRBD2 (6 bases). This CDR3 contains 14 residues. Trimming removed 5 bases from V and 5 bases from J, with 14 bases in between. The CDR3 reads CASSRDWPGDTQYF. The DNA for the CDR3 is TGTGCCAGCAGTCGGGACTGGCCAGGAGATACGCAGTATTTT.

The chain couples TRBV4-1 to TRBJ2-1; D call uncertain. Per germline, CDR1 MGHRA and CDR2 YSYEKL. V was pared by 0 bases and J by 10 bases, with 7 bases between. The CDR3 loop spans 12 amino acids. The CDR3 DNA reads as TGCGCCAGCAGCCAAGAGCGTAGAGAGCAGTTCTTC. It translates to CASSQERREQFF.

This clonotype was observed a few times. The chain combines TRBV2 with TRBJ2-7; perhaps TRBD1 as D (6 bases). The ends were cut back, 7 bases at V and 2 bases at J, with 18 bases in the middle. In germline, CDR1 is SNHLY, CDR2 FYNNEI. There are 15 residues in the CDR3. The CDR3 region is CASTEADRRPYEQYF. DNA for the CDR3: TGTGCCAGCACCGAAGCTGACAGGAGGCCCTACGAGCAGTACTTC.

This chain links TRBV5-5 with TRBJ2-2; D call uncertain. Germline loops: CDR1 SGHKS, CDR2 YYEKEE (reference sequence). The CDR3 runs 13 residues. V dropped 1 base and J dropped 6 bases, with 7 bases sitting between them. The CDR3 loop reads CASSLPFPGELFF. CDR3 nucleotide sequence: TGTGCCAGCAGCTTGCCTTTCCCCGGGGAGCTGTTTTTT.

The chain joins TRBV7-9 to TRBJ2-1; D possibly corresponds to TRBD1 (6 bases). This CDR3 has 16 amino acids. Germline-derived CDR1 and CDR2 are SEHNR and FQNEAQ (reference sequence). V lost 11 bases, J lost 5 bases, and 25 bases lay in between. The CDR3, as DNA: TGTGCCGGCGGCTTGGTAGGGGGAGTTGTCGACAATGAGCAGTTCTTC. Its protein product is CAGGLVGGVVDNEQFF.

This clonotype was observed many times. This rearrangement joins TRBV7-9 to TRBJ2-1; 7 bases align to TRBD2. The CDR3 is 13 amino acids. J lost 6 bases, V lost 5 bases, and 4 bases had no gene match. Germline V CDR1 and CDR2: SEHNR, FQNEAQ (reference sequence). The CDR3 reads CASSPGTTNEQFF. CDR3 coding DNA: TGTGCCAGCAGCCCAGGGACTACCAATGAGCAGTTCTTC.

This clonotype was detected only a few times. J is TRBJ2-3 and V is TRBV20-1; 15 positions agree with TRBD2. V shed 4 bases, J shed 1 base, and the junction held 12 bases outside the gene matches. The CDR3 runs 19 residues. Germline values: CDR1 DFQATT, CDR2 SNEGSKA (reference sequence). The CDR3 region has the DNA TGCAGTGCTACTTCGAAAGGACTAGCGGGAGGGCCTCGCACAGATACGCAGTATTTT. The encoded protein is CSATSKGLAGGPRTDTQYF.

For this clonotype: The junction does not match germline at one end; this may be a read error. The genes are TRBV4-2 and TRBJ2-3, with D possibly being TRBD2 (6 bases). The CDR3 runs 13 residues. Looked up from germline, CDR1 is LGHNA and CDR2 is YNFKEQ. The CDR3 reads CAGSPPEGDTQYF. The CDR3 coding sequence is TGTGCCGGCAGCCCCCCGGAGGGAGATACGCAGTATTTT.

This rearrangement joins TRBV28 to TRBJ1-5; D is undetermined. Germline V gene lookup returns CDR1 MDHEN and CDR2 SYDVKM. This CDR3 region has 12 residues. With 6 bases removed from V and 5 bases from J, the gap between germline ends came to 8 bases. The CDR3 DNA is TGTGCCAGCAGGGAAGCAGATCAGCCCCAGCATTTT. The encoded protein is CASREADQPQHF.

There are a few counts of this clonotype. The chain uses TRBV6-5 and TRBJ1-2; 9 bases are a match to TRBD1. CDR1 is MNHEY, CDR2 SVGAGI, per germline. The CDR3 runs to 15 residues. Germline trimming cut 5 bases from V and 2 bases from J; bases unmatched to any gene: 6. The CDR3 loop is CASSTSGTGNYGYTF. DNA of the CDR3: TGTGCCAGCAGTACCTCCGGGACAGGGAACTATGGCTACACCTTC.

V is TRBV2 and J is TRBJ2-4; D is ambiguous. Germline lookup yields CDR1 SNHLY and CDR2 FYNNEI. The CDR3 runs 14 residues. V was shortened by 7 bases and J by 0 bases, with 10 bases between the two germline ends. CDR3: CASNGVLAKNIQYF. The DNA of the CDR3 is TGTGCCAGCAATGGGGTACTAGCCAAAAACATTCAGTACTTC.

The CDR3 DNA is TGTGCCAGCAGCACCTCAACAGTATACGAGCAGTACTTC. It specifies CASSTSTVYEQYF. This chain links TRBV7-6 with TRBJ2-7; D is undetermined. The V end lost 5 bases, the J end lost 4 bases, and 12 bases lay between the germline ends. Germline V CDR1 and CDR2: SGHVS, FNYEAQ. The CDR3 loop spans 13 amino acids.

The V call is TRBV7-9, the J call TRBJ2-7; a possible D gene is TRBD2 (5 bases). Germline V gene sequence: CDR1 SEHNR, CDR2 FQNEAQ (reference sequence). The CDR3 contains 13 residues. The ends were cut back, 4 bases at V and 0 bases at J, with 7 bases in the middle. The DNA for the CDR3 is TGTGCCAGCAGCTCTAGCCACTCCTACGAGCAGTACTTC. Its translation: CASSSSHSYEQYF.

There are a few counts of this clonotype. V gene TRBV5-1 combines with J gene TRBJ1-6; 7 bases map to TRBD1. J gave up 0 bases and V 4 bases, and 10 bases lay outside the gene matches. The germline V gene encodes CDR1 SGHRS and CDR2 YFSETQ. The CDR3 runs to 18 residues. The CDR3 spells CASSTEGQASSYNSPLHF. The CDR3 nucleotides read TGCGCCAGCAGCACCGAAGGACAGGCGAGCTCCTATAATTCACCCCTCCACTTT.

This clonotype was observed a handful of times. CDR3 sequence (DNA): TGTGCCAGCAGCTTAGACAGCACCGCAACTAATGAAAAACTGTTTTTT. It is translated as CASSLDSTATNEKLFF. V is TRBV7-2 and J is TRBJ1-4; no definite D call. The CDR3 spans 16 residues. The germline gives CDR1 SGHTA, CDR2 FQGNSA. The V end lost 1 base, the J end lost 0 bases, and 9 bases lay between the germline ends.

This clonotype was seen at least ten times. The chain links TRBV5-1 to TRBJ2-7, with a possible D match to TRBD2 (6 bases). This CDR3 has 15 residues. Trimming stripped 4 bases from V and 0 bases from J, with 14 bases between. CDR1 and CDR2 from the germline V gene are SGHRS and YFSETQ. CDR3 residues: CASSGGDGSSYEQYF. The CDR3 coding sequence is TGCGCCAGCAGCGGGGGAGACGGGAGCTCCTACGAGCAGTACTTC.